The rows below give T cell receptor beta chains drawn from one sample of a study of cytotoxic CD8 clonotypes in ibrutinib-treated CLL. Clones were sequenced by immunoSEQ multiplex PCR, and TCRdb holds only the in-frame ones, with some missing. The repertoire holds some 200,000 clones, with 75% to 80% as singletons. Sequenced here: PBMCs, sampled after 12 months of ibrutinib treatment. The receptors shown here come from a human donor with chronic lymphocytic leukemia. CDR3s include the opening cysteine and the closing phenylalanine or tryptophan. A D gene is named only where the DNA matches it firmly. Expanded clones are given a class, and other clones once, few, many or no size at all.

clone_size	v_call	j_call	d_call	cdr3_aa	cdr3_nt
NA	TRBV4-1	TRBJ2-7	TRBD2	CASSHSGTKPYEQYF	TGCGCCAGCAGCCATTCCGGGACTAAGCCTTACGAGCAGTACTTC
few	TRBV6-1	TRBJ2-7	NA	CASREQGISYEQYF	TGTGCCAGCAGGGAGCAGGGGATCTCCTACGAGCAGTACTTC
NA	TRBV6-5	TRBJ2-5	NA	CASSTRETQYF	TGTGCCAGCAGTACAAGAGAGACCCAGTACTTC
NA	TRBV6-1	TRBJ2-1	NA	CASKADNEQFF	TGTGCCAGCAAAGCGGACAATGAGCAGTTCTTC
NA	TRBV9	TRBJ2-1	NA	CASKVWCPHGNEQFF	TGTGCCAGCAAGGTTTGGTGCCCCCATGGTAATGAGCAGTTCTTC
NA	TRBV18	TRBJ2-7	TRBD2	CASSPLRTSLSYEQYF	TGTGCCAGCTCACCACTAAGGACTAGCTTGTCCTACGAGCAGTACTTC
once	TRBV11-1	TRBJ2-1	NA	CASSQQGDAGWYNEQFF	TGTGCCAGCAGCCAACAAGGGGATGCGGGGTGGTACAATGAGCAGTTCTTC
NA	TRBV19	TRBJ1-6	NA	CASGQGSVSPLHF	TGTGCGAGTGGGCAGGGATCAGTTTCACCCCTCCACTTT
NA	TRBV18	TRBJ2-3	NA	CASSPNLGTSTDTQYF	TGTGCCAGCTCACCAAACCTCGGCACTAGCACAGATACGCAGTATTTT
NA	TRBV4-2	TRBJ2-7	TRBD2	CASSQLLARNSYEQYF	TGTGCCAGCAGCCAGTTACTAGCGCGGAACTCCTACGAGCAGTACTTC
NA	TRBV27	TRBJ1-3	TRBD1	CASSYRGLGNTIYF	TGTGCCAGCAGTTACAGGGGGTTAGGAAACACCATATATTTT
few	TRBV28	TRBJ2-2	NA	CAGGHPNTGELFF	TGTGCCGGGGGACACCCGAACACCGGGGAGCTGTTTTTT
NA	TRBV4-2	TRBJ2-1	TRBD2	CASSPGRGAYNEQFF	TGTGCCAGCAGTCCCGGGAGGGGGGCCTACAATGAGCAGTTCTTC
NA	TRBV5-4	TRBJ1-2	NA	CASSLAGLNYGYTF	TGTGCCAGCAGCTTGGCAGGACTTAACTATGGCTACACCTTC
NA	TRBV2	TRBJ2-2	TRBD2	CASGSGGDTGELFF	TGTGCCAGCGGTAGCGGGGGGGACACCGGGGAGCTGTTTTTT